The clone carrying this TCR beta chain came up once. At one end, the junction sequence differs from germline, possibly due to a read error. The data belong to a study of T cells in Graves' hyperthyroidism and ophthalmopathy. The diagnostic basis comprised clinical symptoms, serum thyroxine and TRAb, thyroid ultrasound and orbital computed tomography. Authors of the study amplified TCR beta CDR3 regions from RNA transcripts. The HTBI primer set was used in a first-round RT-PCR of the TCR CDR3. One entry per CDR3 protein results from TCRdb running MiXCR on the multiplex PCR reads. Here the sample spans over 350,000 distinct CDR3 sequences, roughly 14% being singletons. Sequencing used blood. The sequence was obtained from a man younger than 35 with Graves' ophthalmopathy.

The CDR3 loop reads CASSGLAGGLVGSHNEQFF. The CDR3 DNA reads TGTGCCAGCAGCGGACTAGCGGGGGGCCTGGTGGGCTCCCACAATGAGCAGTTCTTC. The rearrangement uses TRBV9 and TRBJ2-1; 13 bases map to TRBD2. There are 19 residues in the CDR3. CDR1 SGDLS and CDR2 YYNGEE come from the germline V gene.